A selection of T cell receptor beta chains follows, all from one sample in a study of radiotherapy plus CTLA-4 blockade in lung cancer. Generated by immunoSEQ multiplex PCR, the TCRdb table keeps only in-frame clones and is missing some. In the table there are about 28,000 clones, less than 85% of which are singletons. The source material was peripheral blood, sampled from a patient treated with radiotherapy plus ipilimumab. The receptors were gathered from a human donor with non-small cell lung cancer who had stable disease on radiotherapy plus ipilimumab. CDR3s include the opening cysteine and the closing phenylalanine or tryptophan. D genes are given only for firm matches. A clone size is listed for some rows: how often the clone was seen (once, few, many), or a class if it is expanded.

TRBV9	few	-	TRBJ1-3	TGTGCCAGCAGCGGAACAGGAATACTACTTCCCGGAAACACCATATATTTT	CASSGTGILLPGNTIYF
TRBV5-4	-	-	TRBJ2-5	TGTGCCAGCAGCTTGGCCGGCGCCTACCAAGAGACCCAGTACTTC	CASSLAGAYQETQYF
TRBV5-4	-	TRBD1	TRBJ2-2	TGTGCCAGCAGCCGAAGACAGGGGGACCCCTCCGGGGAGCTGTTTTTT	CASSRRQGDPSGELFF
TRBV18	few	-	TRBJ2-2	TGTGCCAGCTCACTGGGGACGGCGAACACCGGGGAGCTGTTTTTT	CASSLGTANTGELFF
TRBV19	-	TRBD1	TRBJ2-1	TGTGCCAGTAGCCCGACAGGGGGCGGCGATGAGCAGTTCTTC	CASSPTGGGDEQFF
TRBV7-6	-	TRBD1	TRBJ2-4	TGTGCCAGCAGCTTAGACAGGGGTGATCGGGCCAAAAACATTCAGTACTTC	CASSLDRGDRAKNIQYF
TRBV18	-	-	TRBJ1-5	TGTGCCAGCTCACCAGGCGGCAGGGCCCAGCCCCAGCATTTT	CASSPGGRAQPQHF
TRBV9	-	TRBD2	TRBJ2-3	TGTACCAGCAGCGTAGGTCCAGCGGGGAGCACAGATACGCAGTATTTT	CTSSVGPAGSTDTQYF
TRBV30	-	-	TRBJ1-1	TGTGCCTGGAGTCCAATACAGAGGAGCTTGAACACTGAAGCTTTCTTT	CAWSPIQRSLNTEAFF
TRBV10-2	-	-	TRBJ2-2	TGCGCCAGCAGGAGCACCGGGGAGCTGTTTTTT	CASRSTGELFF
TRBV7-8	-	-	TRBJ1-6	TGTGCCAGCAGCTTCCGGATGGGGAGCTCCTATAATTCACCCCTCCACTTT	CASSFRMGSSYNSPLHF